This T cell receptor (beta chain) was sequenced for a study of CD8+CD57+ T cells in acquired aplastic anemia. The overall study: Across the sorted CD4+ and CD8+ cells, DNA amounts averaged about 3.1 ug.

Researchers used genomic DNA as the template to profile TCR beta VDJ and CDR3. Via MiXCR, TCRdb re-called the reads, giving one row per CDR3 protein. The top ten hold 2.6% of the sample, which has some 120,000 distinct CDR3 sequences, almost 40% seen once. As to this clonotype: Antigen unknown.

Selection for sequencing was limited to patients who had shown CD8+CD57+ cell expansion by flow cytometry. Between the trimmed V and J ends, which lost 2 bases and 2 bases, there was a span of 14 bases. CDR1 SGDLS and CDR2 YYNGEE come from the germline V gene. This CDR3 region has 15 residues. Study-level points and caveats: In common between the patients and the controls were approximately 28 CD8+ CDR3 sequences.

The J gene is TRBJ2-7, the V gene TRBV9; tentatively, D is TRBD1 (6 bases). The sequenced sample consisted of sorted CD4+, CD8+, or CD8+CD57+ T cells (not recorded which) from PBMCs. The receptor's source is a human donor with aplastic anemia. CDR3 loop: CASSVASRTAYEQYF. The CDR3 nucleotides are TGTGCCAGCAGCGTTGCCTCCCGGACAGCCTACGAGCAGTACTTC.